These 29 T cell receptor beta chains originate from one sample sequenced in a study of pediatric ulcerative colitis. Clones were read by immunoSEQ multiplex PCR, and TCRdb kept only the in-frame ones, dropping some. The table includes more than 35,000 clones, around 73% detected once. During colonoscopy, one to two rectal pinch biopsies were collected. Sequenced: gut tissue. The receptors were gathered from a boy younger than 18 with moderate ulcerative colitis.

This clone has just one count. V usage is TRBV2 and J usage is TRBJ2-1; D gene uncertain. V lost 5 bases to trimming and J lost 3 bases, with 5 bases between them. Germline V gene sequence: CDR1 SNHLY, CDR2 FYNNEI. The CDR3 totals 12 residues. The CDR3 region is CASSTDYNEQFF. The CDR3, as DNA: TGTGCCAGCAGTACCGACTACAATGAGCAGTTCTTC.

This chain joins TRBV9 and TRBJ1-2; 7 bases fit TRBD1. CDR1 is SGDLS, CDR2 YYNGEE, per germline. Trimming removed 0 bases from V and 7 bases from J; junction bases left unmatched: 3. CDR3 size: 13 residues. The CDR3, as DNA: TGTGCCAGCAGCGTAGATGGACAGGTTGGCTACACCTTC. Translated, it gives CASSVDGQVGYTF.

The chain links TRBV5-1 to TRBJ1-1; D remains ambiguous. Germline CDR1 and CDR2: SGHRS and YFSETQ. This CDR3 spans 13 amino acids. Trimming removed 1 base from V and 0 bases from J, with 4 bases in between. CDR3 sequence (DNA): TGCGCCAGCAGCTTGTTGTTGAACACTGAAGCTTTCTTT. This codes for CASSLLLNTEAFF.

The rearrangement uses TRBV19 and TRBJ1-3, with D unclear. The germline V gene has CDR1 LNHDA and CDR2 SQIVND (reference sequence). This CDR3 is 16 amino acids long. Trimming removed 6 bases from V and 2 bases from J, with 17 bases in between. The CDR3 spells CASSLRFGDTGNTIYF. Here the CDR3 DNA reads TGTGCCAGTAGCTTGCGGTTCGGGGATACTGGAAACACCATATATTTT.

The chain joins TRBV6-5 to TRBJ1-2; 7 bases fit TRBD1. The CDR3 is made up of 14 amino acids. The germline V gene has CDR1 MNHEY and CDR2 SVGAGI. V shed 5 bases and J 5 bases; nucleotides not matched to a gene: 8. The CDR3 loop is CASSKTGIGYGYTF. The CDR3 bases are TGTGCCAGCAGTAAGACAGGGATTGGGTATGGCTACACCTTC.

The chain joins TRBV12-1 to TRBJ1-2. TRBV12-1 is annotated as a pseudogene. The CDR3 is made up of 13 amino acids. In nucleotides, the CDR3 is TGTGCCAGCAGCTTTGTGGGTTCCTATGGCTACACCTTC. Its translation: CASSFVGSYGYTF.

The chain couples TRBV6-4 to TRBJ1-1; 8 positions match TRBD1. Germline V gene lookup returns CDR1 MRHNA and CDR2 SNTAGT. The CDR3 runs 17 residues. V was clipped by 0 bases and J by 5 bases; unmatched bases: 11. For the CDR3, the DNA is TGTGCCAGCAGTGACTCGGGGGGGGACAGGATAAAAACTGAAGCTTTCTTT. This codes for CASSDSGGDRIKTEAFF.

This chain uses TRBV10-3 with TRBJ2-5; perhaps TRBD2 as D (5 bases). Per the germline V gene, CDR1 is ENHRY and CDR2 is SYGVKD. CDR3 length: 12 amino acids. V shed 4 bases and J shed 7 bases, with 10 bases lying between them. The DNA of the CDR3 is TGTGCCATCAGTGTAGCGCCCGGGACCCAGTACTTC. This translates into CAISVAPGTQYF.

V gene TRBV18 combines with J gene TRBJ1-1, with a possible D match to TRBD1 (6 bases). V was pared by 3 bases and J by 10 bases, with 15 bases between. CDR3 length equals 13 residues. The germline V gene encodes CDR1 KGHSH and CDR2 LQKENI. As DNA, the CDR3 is TGTGCCAGCTCACCGGATACAGGGTTCTCAGCTTTCTTT. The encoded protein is CASSPDTGFSAFF. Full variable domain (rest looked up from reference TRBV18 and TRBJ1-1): NAGVMQNPRHLVRRRGQEARLRCSPMKGHSHVYWYRQLPEEGLKFMVYLQKENIIDESGMPKERFSAEFPKEGPSILRIQQVVRGDSAAYFCASSPDTGFSAFFGQGTRLTVV.

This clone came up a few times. The CDR3: CASGSGTTDTQYF. The CDR3 nucleotides read TGTGCCAGCGGTAGCGGAACCACAGATACGCAGTATTTT. The J gene is TRBJ2-3, the V gene TRBV7-9; a possible D gene is TRBD2 (6 bases). Germline loops: CDR1 SEHNR, CDR2 FQNEAQ (reference sequence). V gave up 8 bases and J gave up 2 bases, with 11 bases separating them. The CDR3 runs 13 residues.

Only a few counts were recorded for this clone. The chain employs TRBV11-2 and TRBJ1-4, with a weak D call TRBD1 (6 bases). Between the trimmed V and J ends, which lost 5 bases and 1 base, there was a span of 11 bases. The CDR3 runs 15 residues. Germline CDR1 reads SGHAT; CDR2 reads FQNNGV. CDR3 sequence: CASSTYRVTNEKLFF. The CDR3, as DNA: TGTGCCAGCAGCACCTACAGGGTAACTAATGAAAAACTGTTTTTT.

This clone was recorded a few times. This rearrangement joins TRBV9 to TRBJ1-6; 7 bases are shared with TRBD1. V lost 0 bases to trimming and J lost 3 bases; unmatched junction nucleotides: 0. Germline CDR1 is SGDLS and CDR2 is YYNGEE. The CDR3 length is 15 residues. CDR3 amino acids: CASSVDRGYNSPLHF. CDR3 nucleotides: TGTGCCAGCAGCGTAGACAGGGGCTATAATTCACCCCTCCACTTT.

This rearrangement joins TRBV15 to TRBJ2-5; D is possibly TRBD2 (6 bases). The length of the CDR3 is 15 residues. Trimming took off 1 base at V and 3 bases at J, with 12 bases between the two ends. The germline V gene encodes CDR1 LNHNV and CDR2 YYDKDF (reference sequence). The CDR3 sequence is CATSRASGRKETQYF. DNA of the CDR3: TGTGCCACCAGCAGAGCCTCCGGGAGAAAAGAGACCCAGTACTTC.

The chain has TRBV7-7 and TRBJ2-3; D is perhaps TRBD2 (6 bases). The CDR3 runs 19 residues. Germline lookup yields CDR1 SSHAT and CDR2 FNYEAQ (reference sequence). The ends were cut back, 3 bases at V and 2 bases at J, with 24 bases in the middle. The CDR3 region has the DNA TGTGCCAGCAGCTTCCGTACTTACATGGTCGGGGGACCCACAGATACGCAGTATTTT. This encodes CASSFRTYMVGGPTDTQYF.

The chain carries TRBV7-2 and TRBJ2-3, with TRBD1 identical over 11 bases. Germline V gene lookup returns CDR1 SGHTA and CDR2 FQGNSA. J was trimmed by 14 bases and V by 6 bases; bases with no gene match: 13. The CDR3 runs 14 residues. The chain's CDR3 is CASSPGQGVYAGYF. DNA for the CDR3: TGTGCCAGCAGTCCGGGACAGGGGGTATATGCGGGGTATTTT.

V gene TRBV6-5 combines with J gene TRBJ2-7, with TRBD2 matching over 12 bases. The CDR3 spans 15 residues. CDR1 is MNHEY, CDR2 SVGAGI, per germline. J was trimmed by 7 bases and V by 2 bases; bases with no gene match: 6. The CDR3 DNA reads TGTGCCAGCAGTTACAGATCTAGCGGGAGGGTAGAGCAGTACTTC. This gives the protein CASSYRSSGRVEQYF.

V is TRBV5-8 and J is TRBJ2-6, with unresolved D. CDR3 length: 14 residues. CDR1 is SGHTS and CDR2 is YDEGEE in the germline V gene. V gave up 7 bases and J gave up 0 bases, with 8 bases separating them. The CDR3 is CASGERSGANVLTF. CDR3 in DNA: TGTGCCAGCGGCGAGCGCTCTGGGGCCAACGTCCTGACTTTC. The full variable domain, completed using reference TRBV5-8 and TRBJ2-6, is EAGVTQSPTHLIKTRGQQATLRCSPISGHTSVYWYQQALGLGLQFLLWYDEGEERNRGNFPPRFSGRQFPNYSSELNVNALELEDSALYLCASGERSGANVLTFGAGSRLTVL.

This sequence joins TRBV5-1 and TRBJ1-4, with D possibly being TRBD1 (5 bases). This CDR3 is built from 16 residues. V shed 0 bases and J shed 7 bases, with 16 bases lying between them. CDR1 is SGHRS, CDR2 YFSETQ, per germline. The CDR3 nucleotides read TGCGCCAGCAGCTTGGAGCGTTCAGCTAGGGGTGAAAAACTGTTTTTT. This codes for CASSLERSARGEKLFF. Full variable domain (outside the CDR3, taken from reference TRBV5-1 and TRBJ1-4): KAGVTQTPRYLIKTRGQQVTLSCSPISGHRSVSWYQQTPGQGLQFLFEYFSETQRNKGNFPGRFSGRQFSNSRSEMNVSTLELGDSALYLCASSLERSARGEKLFFGSGTQLSVL.

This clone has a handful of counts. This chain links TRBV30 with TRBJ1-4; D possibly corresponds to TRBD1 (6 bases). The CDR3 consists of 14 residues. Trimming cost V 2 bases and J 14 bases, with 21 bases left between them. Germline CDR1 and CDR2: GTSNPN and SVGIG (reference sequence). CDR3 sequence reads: CAWSFTGFQTPLFF. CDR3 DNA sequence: TGTGCCTGGAGTTTTACAGGGTTCCAGACCCCTCTGTTTTTT.

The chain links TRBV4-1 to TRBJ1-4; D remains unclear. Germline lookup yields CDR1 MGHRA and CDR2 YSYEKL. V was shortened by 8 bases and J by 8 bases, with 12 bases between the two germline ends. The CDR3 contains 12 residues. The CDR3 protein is CASRDNGEKLFF. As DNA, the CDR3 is TGCGCCAGCCGTGACAATGGGGAAAAACTGTTTTTT.

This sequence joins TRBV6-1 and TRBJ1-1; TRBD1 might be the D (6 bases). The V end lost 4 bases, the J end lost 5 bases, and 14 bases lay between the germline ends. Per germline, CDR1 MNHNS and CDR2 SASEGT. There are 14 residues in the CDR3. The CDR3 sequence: CASSGGAAATEAFF. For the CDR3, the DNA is TGTGCCAGCAGTGGGGGGGCGGCGGCGACTGAAGCTTTCTTT.

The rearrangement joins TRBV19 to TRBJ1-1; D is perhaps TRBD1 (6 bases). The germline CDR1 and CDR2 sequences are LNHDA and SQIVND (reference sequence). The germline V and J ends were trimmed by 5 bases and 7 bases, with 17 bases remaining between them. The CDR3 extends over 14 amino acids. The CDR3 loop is CASSPRQAPDEAFF. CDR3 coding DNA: TGTGCCAGTAGTCCTCGACAGGCCCCAGATGAAGCTTTCTTT.

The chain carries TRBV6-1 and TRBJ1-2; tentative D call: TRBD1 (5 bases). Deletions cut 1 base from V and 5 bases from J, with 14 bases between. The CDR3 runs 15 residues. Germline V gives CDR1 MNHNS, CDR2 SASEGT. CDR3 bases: TGTGCCAGCAGTGAAGGCGACAGTCTATCGTATGGCTACACCTTC. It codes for CASSEGDSLSYGYTF.

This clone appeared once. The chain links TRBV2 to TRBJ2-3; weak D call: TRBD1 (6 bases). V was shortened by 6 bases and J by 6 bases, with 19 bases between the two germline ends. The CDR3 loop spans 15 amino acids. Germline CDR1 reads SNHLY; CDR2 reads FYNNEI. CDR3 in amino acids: CASRGAVTLWDTQYF. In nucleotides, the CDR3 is TGTGCCAGCAGGGGGGCAGTCACCTTATGGGATACGCAGTATTTT.

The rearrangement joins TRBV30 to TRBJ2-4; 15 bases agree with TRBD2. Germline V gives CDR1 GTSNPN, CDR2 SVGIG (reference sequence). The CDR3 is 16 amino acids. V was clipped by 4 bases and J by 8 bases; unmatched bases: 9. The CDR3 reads CAWTTGLAGGRDIQYF. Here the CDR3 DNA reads TGTGCCTGGACCACGGGACTAGCGGGGGGAAGAGACATTCAGTACTTC.

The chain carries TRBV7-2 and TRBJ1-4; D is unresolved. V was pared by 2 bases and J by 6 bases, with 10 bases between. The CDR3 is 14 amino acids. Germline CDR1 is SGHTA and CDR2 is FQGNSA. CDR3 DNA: TGTGCCAGCAGCTTAAATTTCGGAGATGAAAAACTGTTTTTT. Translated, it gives CASSLNFGDEKLFF.

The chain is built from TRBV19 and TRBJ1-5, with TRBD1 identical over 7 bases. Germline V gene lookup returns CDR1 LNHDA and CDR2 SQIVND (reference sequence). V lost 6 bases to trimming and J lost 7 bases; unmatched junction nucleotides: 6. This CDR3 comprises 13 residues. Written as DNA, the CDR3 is TGTGCCAGTAGGGACCAGGGGGGACAGCCCCAGCATTTT. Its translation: CASRDQGGQPQHF.

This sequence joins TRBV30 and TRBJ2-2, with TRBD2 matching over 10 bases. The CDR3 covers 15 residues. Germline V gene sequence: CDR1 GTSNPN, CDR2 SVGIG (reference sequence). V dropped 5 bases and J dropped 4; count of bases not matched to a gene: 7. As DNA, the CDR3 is TGTGCCTGGGGTTCACTAGCGGGAAGCACCGGGGAGCTGTTTTTT. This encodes CAWGSLAGSTGELFF.

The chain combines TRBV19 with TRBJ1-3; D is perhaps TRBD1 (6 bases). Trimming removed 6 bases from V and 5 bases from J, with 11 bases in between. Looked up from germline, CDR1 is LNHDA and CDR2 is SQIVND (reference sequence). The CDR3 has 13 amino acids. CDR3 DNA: TGTGCCAGTAGGCGGACAGTCCGAAACACCATATATTTT. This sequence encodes CASRRTVRNTIYF.